Each of the 32 T cell receptor beta chains below was sequenced from the same sample in a study of blood T cell repertoires in COVID-19. Profiled with immunoSEQ multiplex PCR; TCRdb holds only in-frame clones, not every one. The sample includes under 150,000 clones, roughly 85% of them seen just once. The sequenced sample was peripheral blood. These receptors were taken from a man older than 75 with acute or convalescent COVID-19.

V is TRBV19 and J is TRBJ1-2, with a possible D match to TRBD1 (5 bases). V lost 7 bases, J lost 1 base, and 13 bases lay in between. This CDR3 is 14 amino acids long. Germline V gene sequence: CDR1 LNHDA, CDR2 SQIVND (reference sequence). CDR3 residues: CASTARGYNYGYTF. CDR3 DNA sequence: TGTGCCAGTACTGCTAGGGGATATAACTATGGCTACACCTTC.

This sequence joins TRBV19 and TRBJ2-1, with 7 bases that match TRBD2. V shed 4 bases and J 4 bases; nucleotides not matched to a gene: 7. The CDR3 has 15 residues. The V gene's germline CDR1 is LNHDA and CDR2 SQIVND (reference sequence). The CDR3 sequence: CASSTGGDYYNEQFF. In DNA form, the CDR3 reads TGTGCCAGTAGTACCGGTGGGGACTATTACAATGAGCAGTTCTTC.

The chain combines TRBV18 with TRBJ1-4; D remains ambiguous. Trimming cost V 3 bases and J 0 bases, with 8 bases left between them. Germline V lookup: CDR1 KGHSH, CDR2 LQKENI. The CDR3 sequence is 15 residues long. The CDR3 nucleotides read TGTGCCAGCTCACCTAATGGAGCAACTAATGAAAAACTGTTTTTT. It translates to CASSPNGATNEKLFF.

J is TRBJ2-1 and V is TRBV2; D unresolved. The germline V gene encodes CDR1 SNHLY and CDR2 FYNNEI. The CDR3 covers 12 residues. Trimming removed 6 bases at V and 7 bases at J, with 10 bases between. CDR3 in amino acids: CASRFQANEQFF. CDR3 nucleotides: TGTGCCAGCAGGTTCCAGGCAAATGAGCAGTTCTTC.

The gene calls are TRBV19 and TRBJ1-5, with 12 bases aligning to TRBD1. Germline-derived CDR1 and CDR2 are LNHDA and SQIVND (reference sequence). The V gene end was trimmed by 6 bases and the J gene end by 5 bases; junction bases not matched to a gene: 8. The CDR3 runs to 16 residues. The chain's CDR3 is CASSPGTGGAYQPQHF. CDR3 in DNA: TGTGCCAGTAGCCCAGGGACAGGGGGCGCGTATCAGCCCCAGCATTTT.

This clone occurred a few times. DNA of the CDR3: TGTGCCAGCAGCCCCCACGGCGGGCGGTATGGCTACACCTTC. Its translation: CASSPHGGRYGYTF. The rearrangement uses TRBV7-3 and TRBJ1-2; D is undetermined. Germline V gene data show CDR1 as SGHTA and CDR2 as FQGTGA. V was pared by 5 bases and J by 5 bases, with 15 bases between. This CDR3 spans 14 amino acids.

The gene calls are TRBV4-2 and TRBJ2-1, with 10 bases lining up with TRBD2. The CDR3 extends over 17 amino acids. Germline V gene data show CDR1 as LGHNA and CDR2 as YNFKEQ. The V and J ends lost 0 bases and 10 bases, in that order; junction bases with no gene match: 12. This chain's CDR3 is CASSQDRRLAGVKEQFF. CDR3 nucleotides: TGTGCCAGCAGCCAAGATAGGAGGCTAGCGGGGGTAAAGGAGCAGTTCTTC.

The chain carries TRBV7-6 and TRBJ2-1; 7 bases map to TRBD1. CDR1 and CDR2 (germline): SGHVS, FNYEAQ. CDR3 size: 15 residues. V lost 7 bases and J lost 2; bases outside the gene matches: 8. The chain's CDR3 is CASTTGTVTYNEQFF. CDR3 bases: TGTGCCAGCACCACGGGGACAGTGACCTACAATGAGCAGTTCTTC.

The gene calls are TRBV29-1 and TRBJ2-2; TRBD2 matches at 15 bases. Germline values: CDR1 SQVTM, CDR2 ANQGSEA. The junction had 8 bases not matched to a gene; V was cut back by 5 bases and J by 1 base. The CDR3 consists of 18 residues. The CDR3 reads CSVTPGLAGGKNTGELFF. The DNA of the CDR3 is TGCAGCGTTACACCGGGACTAGCGGGAGGTAAGAACACCGGGGAGCTGTTTTTT.

V is TRBV6-5 and J is TRBJ2-1, with 8 bases aligning to TRBD1. V lost 4 bases and J lost 2; bases outside the gene matches: 1. The CDR3 loop spans 14 amino acids. Germline CDR1 MNHEY, CDR2 SVGAGI. The DNA of the CDR3 is TGTGCCAGCAGTTCGACAGGGGCCTACAATGAGCAGTTCTTC. This translates into CASSSTGAYNEQFF.

The gene calls are TRBV19 and TRBJ2-7, with 16 bases fitting TRBD2. The CDR3 loop spans 16 amino acids. The V gene's germline CDR1 is LNHDA and CDR2 SQIVND (reference sequence). Unmatched junction bases numbered 6, after V lost 4 bases and J lost 6 bases. The CDR3 region has the DNA TGTGCCAGTAGTACGGGACTAGCGGGAGGGCTCGGCGAGCAGTACTTC. Translated: CASSTGLAGGLGEQYF.

This rearrangement joins TRBV29-1 to TRBJ1-1; tentatively, D is TRBD1 (6 bases). V dropped 6 bases and J dropped 7 bases, with 18 bases sitting between them. CDR1 and CDR2 (germline): SQVTM, ANQGSEA. The CDR3 spans 13 residues. Written as DNA, the CDR3 is TGCAGCGTCCAAAAGACATGGGACATTGAAGCTTTCTTT. Translated: CSVQKTWDIEAFF. Variable domain in full (rest from reference TRBV29-1 and TRBJ1-1): SAVISQKPSRDICQRGTSLTIQCQVDSQVTMMFWYRQQPGQSLTLIATANQGSEATYESGFVIDKFPISRPNLTFSTLTVSNMSPEDSSIYLCSVQKTWDIEAFFGQGTRLTVV.

This chain joins TRBV2 and TRBJ1-2; D not resolved. This CDR3 spans 14 amino acids. Germline CDR1 reads SNHLY; CDR2 reads FYNNEI. V lost 6 bases and J lost 4, with 15 bases in between. CDR3 region: CASRLEGAIYGYTF. DNA for the CDR3: TGTGCCAGCAGACTCGAGGGAGCAATCTATGGCTACACCTTC.

V usage is TRBV3-1 (or the pseudogene TRBV3-2) and J usage is TRBJ2-2, with 8 bases aligning to TRBD2. CDR1 is LGHDT and CDR2 is YNNKEL in the germline V gene (reference sequence). V was clipped by 3 bases and J by 4 bases; unmatched bases: 4. This CDR3 is built from 15 residues. The CDR3 here is CASSQGTSGTGELFF. CDR3 DNA sequence: TGTGCCAGCAGCCAGGGGACTAGTGGCACCGGGGAGCTGTTTTTT.

Written as DNA, the CDR3 is TGTGCCAGCAGCTTGGGACTAGCGACCTACAATGAGCAGTTCTTC. It is translated as CASSLGLATYNEQFF. This chain uses TRBV5-5 with TRBJ2-1; 8 bases align to TRBD2. Germline CDR1 is SGHKS and CDR2 is YYEKEE (reference sequence). With V trimmed by 0 bases and J by 2 bases, 1 base remained unmatched. The CDR3 has 15 residues.

This rearrangement joins TRBV10-3 to TRBJ2-5, with D perhaps matching TRBD1 (6 bases). The CDR3 loop spans 15 amino acids. CDR1 is ENHRY and CDR2 is SYGVKD in the germline V gene. Between the trimmed V and J ends, which lost 2 bases and 5 bases, there was a span of 15 bases. CDR3 DNA: TGTGCCATCAGTGAGGGGGACATGGCCAGGGAGACCCAGTACTTC. It translates to CAISEGDMARETQYF.

This clone was picked up one time. The rearrangement uses TRBV27 and TRBJ1-1; TRBD1 matches 7 bases. The CDR3 spans 15 residues. J lost 1 base, V lost 5 bases, and 7 bases had no gene match. CDR1 is MNHEY, CDR2 SMNVEV, per germline (reference sequence). CDR3 region: CASSQRGGSNTEAFF. For the CDR3, the DNA is TGTGCCAGCAGTCAACGAGGGGGCTCGAACACTGAAGCTTTCTTT.

This chain uses TRBV6-2 or TRBV6-3 with TRBJ1-4; a weak D match, TRBD1 (5 bases). V lost 7 bases to trimming and J lost 8 bases, with 14 bases between them. This CDR3 is built from 13 residues. Germline-derived CDR1 and CDR2 are MNHEY and SVGEGT. This CDR3 is CASTPTRGEKLFF. CDR3 in DNA: TGTGCCAGCACCCCCACAAGGGGAGAAAAACTGTTTTTT.

The V gene is TRBV19, the J gene TRBJ2-7; 9 nucleotides agree with TRBD1. The V segment lost 6 bases and the J segment 6 bases; nucleotides outside the gene matches: 6. The CDR3 contains 13 residues. Looked up from germline, CDR1 is LNHDA and CDR2 is SQIVND (reference sequence). The CDR3 DNA reads as TGTGCCAGTAGCCCTACAGGGGGCGGCGAGCAGTACTTC. Amino acid sequence: CASSPTGGGEQYF.

This chain's CDR3 is CATSGPKGDRGHTGELFF. As DNA, the CDR3 is TGTGCCACCAGTGGGCCCAAGGGGGACAGGGGGCACACCGGGGAGCTGTTTTTT. The V call is TRBV24-1, the J call TRBJ2-2; the match to TRBD1 covers 12 bases. Germline V lookup: CDR1 KGHDR, CDR2 SFDVKD. Trimming removed 5 bases from V and 3 bases from J; junction bases left unmatched: 9. The CDR3 covers 18 residues.

Concerning this clone: This sample includes further DNA sequences coding for the same CDR3. V usage is TRBV4-2 and J usage is TRBJ1-1; D remains unclear. V lost 0 bases to trimming and J lost 0 bases, with 5 bases between them. There are 14 residues in the CDR3. Germline V CDR1 and CDR2: LGHNA, YNFKEQ. The chain's CDR3 is CASSQDPVNTEAFF. Here the CDR3 DNA reads TGTGCCAGCAGCCAAGATCCCGTGAACACTGAAGCTTTCTTT.

This clone has more than one count but fewer than ten. The chain employs TRBV9 and TRBJ1-6; TRBD1 matches at 10 bases. The CDR3 length is 15 residues. Germline V gene lookup returns CDR1 SGDLS and CDR2 YYNGEE. Unmatched junction bases numbered 7, after V lost 4 bases and J lost 9 bases. The CDR3 spells CASSFGTGDGSPLHF. Written as DNA, the CDR3 is TGTGCCAGCAGCTTCGGGACAGGGGACGGTTCACCCCTCCACTTT.

The rearrangement links TRBV19 to TRBJ1-1, with D possibly TRBD1 on 6 matching bases. The CDR3 covers 11 residues. Germline CDR1 LNHDA, CDR2 SQIVND (reference sequence). Deletions cut 9 bases from V and 6 bases from J, with 11 bases between. CDR3 sequence (DNA): TGTGCCAGGATCCCAGGGGCTGAAGCTTTCTTT. Translated: CARIPGAEAFF.

V gene TRBV19 combines with J gene TRBJ1-5, with a possible D match to TRBD1 (5 bases). The V gene's germline CDR1 is LNHDA and CDR2 SQIVND (reference sequence). V shed 0 bases and J shed 2 bases, with 5 bases lying between them. The CDR3 length is 14 residues. The CDR3 is CASSIEGGNQPQHF. In DNA form, the CDR3 reads TGTGCCAGTAGTATAGAAGGGGGCAATCAGCCCCAGCATTTT.

The V and J genes are TRBV23-1 and TRBJ2-3, with 8 nucleotides matching TRBD1. TRBV23-1 is annotated as an ORF whose role is uncertain. The CDR3 length is 16 residues. With V trimmed by 7 bases and J by 1 base, 10 bases remained unmatched. CDR3 coding DNA: TGCGCCAGCACGCGACAGGGGAGAGTAGGCACAGATACGCAGTATTTT. Residues: CASTRQGRVGTDTQYF.

The gene calls are TRBV19 and TRBJ1-2; perhaps TRBD1 as D (6 bases). CDR3 length: 15 residues. Trimming removed 8 bases at V and 4 bases at J, with 20 bases between. Germline V lookup: CDR1 LNHDA, CDR2 SQIVND (reference sequence). CDR3 DNA sequence: TGTGCCAGTTCCAGCACTACAGGGTCCCCCTATGGCTACACCTTC. Encoded protein: CASSSTTGSPYGYTF.

This chain links TRBV5-1 with TRBJ1-1; D is unresolved. Looked up from germline, CDR1 is SGHRS and CDR2 is YFSETQ. The CDR3 has 14 amino acids. Trimming removed 0 bases from V and 2 bases from J, with 8 bases in between. CDR3 in DNA: TGCGCCAGCAGCTTGGAGAGCGGTAACACTGAAGCTTTCTTT. Translation: CASSLESGNTEAFF.

The J gene is TRBJ1-3, the V gene TRBV7-2; 12 bases align to TRBD1. In germline, CDR1 is SGHTA, CDR2 FQGNSA. The CDR3 sequence is 18 residues long. The V segment lost 5 bases and the J segment 5 bases; nucleotides outside the gene matches: 13. CDR3 residues: CASSRTRVGQGARNTIYF. The CDR3 DNA reads TGTGCCAGCAGCCGCACCCGGGTGGGACAGGGGGCAAGAAACACCATATATTTT.

V is TRBV6-5 and J is TRBJ2-5; possibly TRBD1 for D (6 bases). V lost 9 bases and J 4 bases, leaving 18 bases between the germline ends. The CDR3 has 14 amino acids. Germline CDR1 reads MNHEY; CDR2 reads SVGAGI. The CDR3 spells CASRSTGLGETQYF. Written as DNA, the CDR3 is TGTGCCAGTAGATCAACAGGGTTGGGAGAGACCCAGTACTTC.

V usage is TRBV30 and J usage is TRBJ2-3; TRBD1 agrees at 8 bases. CDR1 is GTSNPN and CDR2 is SVGIG in the germline V gene (reference sequence). V lost 5 bases and J lost 6; bases outside the gene matches: 10. The CDR3 has 14 amino acids. DNA of the CDR3: TGTGCCTGGGGGACAGGCAACCTAATCGATACGCAGTATTTT. Its protein product is CAWGTGNLIDTQYF.

The V gene is TRBV4-1, the J gene TRBJ1-6; unclear D gene. Germline V lookup: CDR1 MGHRA, CDR2 YSYEKL. V gave up 4 bases and J gave up 6 bases, with 10 bases separating them. The length of the CDR3 is 14 residues. The CDR3 loop is CASSRELSNSPLHF. The CDR3 DNA reads TGCGCCAGCAGCCGAGAGCTTAGTAATTCACCCCTCCACTTT.

V usage is TRBV28 and J usage is TRBJ2-3; 11 bases are a match to TRBD1. The V segment lost 5 bases and the J segment 6 bases; nucleotides outside the gene matches: 10. The CDR3 has 16 amino acids. Germline CDR1 and CDR2: MDHEN and SYDVKM. The chain's CDR3 is CASSLTGTGGADTQYF. CDR3 DNA sequence: TGTGCCAGCAGTCTGACCGGGACAGGGGGGGCGGATACGCAGTATTTT.